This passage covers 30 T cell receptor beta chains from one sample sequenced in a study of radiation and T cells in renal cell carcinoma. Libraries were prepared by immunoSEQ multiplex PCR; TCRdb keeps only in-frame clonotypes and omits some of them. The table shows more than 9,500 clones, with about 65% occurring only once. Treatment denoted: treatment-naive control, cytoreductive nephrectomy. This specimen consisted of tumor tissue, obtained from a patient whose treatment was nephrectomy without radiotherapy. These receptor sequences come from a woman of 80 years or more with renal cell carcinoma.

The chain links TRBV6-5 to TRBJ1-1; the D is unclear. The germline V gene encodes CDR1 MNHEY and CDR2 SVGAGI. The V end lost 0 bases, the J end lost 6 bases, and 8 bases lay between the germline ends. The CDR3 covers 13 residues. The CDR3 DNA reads TGTGCCAGCAGTTACTCGACCCCCCCTGAAGCTTTCTTT. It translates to CASSYSTPPEAFF.

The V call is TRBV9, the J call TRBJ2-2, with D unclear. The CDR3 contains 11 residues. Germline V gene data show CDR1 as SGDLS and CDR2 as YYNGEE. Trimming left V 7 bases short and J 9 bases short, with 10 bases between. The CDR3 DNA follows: TGTGCCAGCGGGCGGCTCCGGGAGCTGTTTTTT. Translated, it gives CASGRLRELFF.

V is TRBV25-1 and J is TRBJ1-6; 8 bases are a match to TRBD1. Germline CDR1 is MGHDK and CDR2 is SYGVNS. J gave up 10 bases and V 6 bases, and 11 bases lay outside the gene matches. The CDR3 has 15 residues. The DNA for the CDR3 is TGTGCCAGCAGCGCCTCAGGGGGCCGAGGATCACCCCTCCACTTT. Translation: CASSASGGRGSPLHF.

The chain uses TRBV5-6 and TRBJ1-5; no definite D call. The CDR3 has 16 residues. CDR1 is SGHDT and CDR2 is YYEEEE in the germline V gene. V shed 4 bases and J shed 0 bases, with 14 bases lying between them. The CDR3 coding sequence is TGTGCCAGCAGCACCTTTGGACGTTATAGCAATCAGCCCCAGCATTTT. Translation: CASSTFGRYSNQPQHF. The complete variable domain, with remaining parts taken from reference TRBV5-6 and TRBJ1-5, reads DAGVTQSPTHLIKTRGQQVTLRCSPKSGHDTVSWYQQALGQGPQFIFQYYEEEERQRGNFPDRFSGHQFPNYSSELNVNALLLGDSALYLCASSTFGRYSNQPQHFGDGTRLSIL.

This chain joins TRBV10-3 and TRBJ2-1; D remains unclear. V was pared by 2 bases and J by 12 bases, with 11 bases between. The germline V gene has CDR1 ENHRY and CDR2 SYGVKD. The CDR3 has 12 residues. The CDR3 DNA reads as TGTGCCATCAGTGAGGCCCTCTCTGGGCAGTTCTTC. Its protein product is CAISEALSGQFF.

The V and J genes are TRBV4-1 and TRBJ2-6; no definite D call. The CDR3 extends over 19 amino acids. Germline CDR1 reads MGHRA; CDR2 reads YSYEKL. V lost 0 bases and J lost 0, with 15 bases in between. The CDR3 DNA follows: TGCGCCAGCAGCCAAGAATCGGGCGAATTTAGCTCTGGGGCCAACGTCCTGACTTTC. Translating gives CASSQESGEFSSGANVLTF.

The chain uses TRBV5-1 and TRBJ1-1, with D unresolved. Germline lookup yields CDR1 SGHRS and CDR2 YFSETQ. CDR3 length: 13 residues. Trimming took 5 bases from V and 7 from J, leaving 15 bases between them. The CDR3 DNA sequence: TGCGCCAGCAGTCCTGTTCTGGCCGGTGAAGCTTTCTTT. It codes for CASSPVLAGEAFF. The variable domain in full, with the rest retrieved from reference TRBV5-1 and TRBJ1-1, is KAGVTQTPRYLIKTRGQQVTLSCSPISGHRSVSWYQQTPGQGLQFLFEYFSETQRNKGNFPGRFSGRQFSNSRSEMNVSTLELGDSALYLCASSPVLAGEAFFGQGTRLTVV.

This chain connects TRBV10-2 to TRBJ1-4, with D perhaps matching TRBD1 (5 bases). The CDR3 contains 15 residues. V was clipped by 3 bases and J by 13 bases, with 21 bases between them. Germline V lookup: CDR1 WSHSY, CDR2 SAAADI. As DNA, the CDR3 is TGCGCCAGCAGTGAAATTGGTCTGGGGCGGACACTACTGTTTTTT. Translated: CASSEIGLGRTLLFF.

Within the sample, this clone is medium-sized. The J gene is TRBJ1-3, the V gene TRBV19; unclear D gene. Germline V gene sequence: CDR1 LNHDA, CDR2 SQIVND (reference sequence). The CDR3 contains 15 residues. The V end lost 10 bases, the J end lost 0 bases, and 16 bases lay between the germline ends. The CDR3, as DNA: TGTGCCACCAGCCAGGTCGCGACCTCTGGAAACACCATATATTTT. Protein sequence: CATSQVATSGNTIYF. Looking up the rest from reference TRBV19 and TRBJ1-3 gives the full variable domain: DGGITQSPKYLFRKEGQNVTLSCEQNLNHDAMYWYRQDPGQGLRLIYYSQIVNDFQKGDIAEGYSVSREKKESFPLTVTSAQKNPTAFYLCATSQVATSGNTIYFGEGSWLTVV.

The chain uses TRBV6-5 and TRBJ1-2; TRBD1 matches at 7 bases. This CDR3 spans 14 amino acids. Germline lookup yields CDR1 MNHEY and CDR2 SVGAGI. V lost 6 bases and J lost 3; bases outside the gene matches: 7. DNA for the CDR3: TGTGCCAGCAGCCGAATTGGGACAGACTATGGCTACACCTTC. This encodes CASSRIGTDYGYTF.

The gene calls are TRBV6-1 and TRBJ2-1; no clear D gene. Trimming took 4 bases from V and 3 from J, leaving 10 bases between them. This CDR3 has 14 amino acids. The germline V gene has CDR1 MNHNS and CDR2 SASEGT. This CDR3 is CASSVGISYNEQFF. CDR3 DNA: TGTGCCAGCAGTGTAGGGATCAGCTACAATGAGCAGTTCTTC.

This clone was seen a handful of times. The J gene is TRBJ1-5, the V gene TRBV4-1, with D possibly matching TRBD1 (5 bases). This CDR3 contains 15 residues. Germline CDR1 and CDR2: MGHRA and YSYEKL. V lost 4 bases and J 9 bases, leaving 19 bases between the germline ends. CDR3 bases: TGCGCCAGCAGCCGAGGGGAGTTCTCTGACGGGCCCCAGCATTTT. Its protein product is CASSRGEFSDGPQHF.

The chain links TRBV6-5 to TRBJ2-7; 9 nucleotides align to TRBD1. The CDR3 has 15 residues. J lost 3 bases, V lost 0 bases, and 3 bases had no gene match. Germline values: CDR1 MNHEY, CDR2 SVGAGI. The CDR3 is CASSYSPGQGYEQYF. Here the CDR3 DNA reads TGTGCCAGCAGTTACTCTCCGGGACAGGGCTACGAGCAGTACTTC.

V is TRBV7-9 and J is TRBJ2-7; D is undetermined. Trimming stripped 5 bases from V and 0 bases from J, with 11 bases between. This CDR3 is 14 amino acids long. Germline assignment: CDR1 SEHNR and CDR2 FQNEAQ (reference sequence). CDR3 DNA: TGTGCCAGCAGCGCCTCAGCGAGCTCCTACGAGCAGTACTTC. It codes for CASSASASSYEQYF.

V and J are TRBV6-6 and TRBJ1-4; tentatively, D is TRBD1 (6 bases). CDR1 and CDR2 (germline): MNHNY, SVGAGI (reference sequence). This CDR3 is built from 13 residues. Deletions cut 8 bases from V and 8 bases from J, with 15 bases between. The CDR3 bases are TGTGCCAGCCTAGGGGGGGTGGTCGAAAAACTGTTTTTT. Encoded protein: CASLGGVVEKLFF.

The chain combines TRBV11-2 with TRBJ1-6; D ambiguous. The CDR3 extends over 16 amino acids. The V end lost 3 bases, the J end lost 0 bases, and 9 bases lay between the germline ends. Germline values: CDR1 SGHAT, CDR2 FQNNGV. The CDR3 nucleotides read TGTGCCAGCAGCTTGGATGCAAGCTCCTATAATTCACCCCTCCACTTT. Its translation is CASSLDASSYNSPLHF.

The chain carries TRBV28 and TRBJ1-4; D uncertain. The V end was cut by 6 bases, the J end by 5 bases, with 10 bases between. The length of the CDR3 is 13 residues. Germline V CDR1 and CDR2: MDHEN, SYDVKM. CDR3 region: CASSPSRNEKLFF. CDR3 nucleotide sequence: TGTGCCAGCAGCCCTTCCCGCAATGAAAAACTGTTTTTT.

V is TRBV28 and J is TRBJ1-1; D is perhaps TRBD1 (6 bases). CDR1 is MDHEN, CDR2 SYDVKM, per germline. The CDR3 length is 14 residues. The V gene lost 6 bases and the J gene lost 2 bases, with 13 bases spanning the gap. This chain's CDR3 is CASSQGGTNTEAFF. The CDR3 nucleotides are TGTGCCAGCAGCCAGGGAGGGACAAACACTGAAGCTTTCTTT.

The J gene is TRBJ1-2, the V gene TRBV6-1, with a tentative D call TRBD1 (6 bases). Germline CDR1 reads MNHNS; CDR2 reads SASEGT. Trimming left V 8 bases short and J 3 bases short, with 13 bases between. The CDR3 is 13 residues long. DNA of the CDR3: TGTGCCAGCGGGCGACAGGTTTACTATGGCTACACCTTC. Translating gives CASGRQVYYGYTF.

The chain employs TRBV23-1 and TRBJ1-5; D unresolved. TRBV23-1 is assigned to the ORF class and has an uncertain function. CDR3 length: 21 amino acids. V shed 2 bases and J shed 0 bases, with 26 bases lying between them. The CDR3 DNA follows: TGCGCCAGCAGTCAACCCACCAGGACGGGCACCTGGAGTCATAGCAATCAGCCCCAGCATTTT. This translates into CASSQPTRTGTWSHSNQPQHF.

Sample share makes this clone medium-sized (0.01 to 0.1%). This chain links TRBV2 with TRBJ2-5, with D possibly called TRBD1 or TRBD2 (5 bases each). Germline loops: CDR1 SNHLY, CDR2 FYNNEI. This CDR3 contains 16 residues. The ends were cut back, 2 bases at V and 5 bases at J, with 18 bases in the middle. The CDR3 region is CASSELLGLGVETQYF. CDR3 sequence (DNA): TGTGCCAGCAGTGAATTACTGGGGTTGGGGGTCGAGACCCAGTACTTC.

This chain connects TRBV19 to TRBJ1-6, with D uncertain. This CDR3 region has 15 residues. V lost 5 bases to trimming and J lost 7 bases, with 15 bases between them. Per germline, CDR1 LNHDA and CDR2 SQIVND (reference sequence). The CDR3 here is CASSAPKVVNSPLHF. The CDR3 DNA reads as TGTGCCAGTAGTGCTCCAAAAGTAGTCAATTCACCCCTCCACTTT.

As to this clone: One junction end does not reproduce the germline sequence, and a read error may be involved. For the CDR3, the DNA is TGTGCCAGCAGCATAGCTCCGGGACTAGCGGGGTCGGATGAGCAGTTCTTC. This sequence encodes CASSIAPGLAGSDEQFF. J is TRBJ2-1 and V is TRBV7-9, with 13 nucleotides matching TRBD2. This CDR3 comprises 17 residues. Germline assignment: CDR1 SEHNR and CDR2 FQNEAQ (reference sequence).

The CDR3 sequence is CASSSGQGSYNEQFF. The CDR3 DNA reads as TGTGCCAGCAGTTCCGGACAGGGCTCCTACAATGAGCAGTTCTTC. The chain links TRBV28 to TRBJ2-1; 8 bases line up with TRBD1. Germline V gives CDR1 MDHEN, CDR2 SYDVKM. This CDR3 spans 15 amino acids. The J segment lost 0 bases and the V segment lost 4 bases, leaving 2 bases of the junction unmatched. The full variable domain, its missing parts supplied by reference TRBV28 and TRBJ2-1, is DVKVTQSSRYLVKRTGEKVFLECVQDMDHENMFWYRQDPGLGLRLIYFSYDVKMKEKGDIPEGYSVSREKKERFSLILESASTNQTSMYLCASSSGQGSYNEQFFGPGTRLTVL.

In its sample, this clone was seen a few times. The chain's CDR3 is CASSGFGTSNTEAFF. The DNA of the CDR3 is TGTGCCAGCAGCGGATTCGGGACATCGAACACTGAAGCTTTCTTT. V is TRBV5-4 and J is TRBJ1-1; D may be TRBD1 (6 bases). V gave up 4 bases and J gave up 1 base, with 14 bases separating them. The CDR3 runs 15 residues. Per germline, CDR1 SGHNT and CDR2 YYREEE (reference sequence).

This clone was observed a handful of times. The CDR3 DNA reads as TGTGCCAGTAGTCCGGGGGTGGACCAGCCCCAGCATTTT. It specifies CASSPGVDQPQHF. The chain joins TRBV19 to TRBJ1-5; tentatively, D is TRBD1 (5 bases). The germline V and J ends were trimmed by 5 bases and 7 bases, with 12 bases remaining between them. The CDR3 is 13 amino acids. Germline values: CDR1 LNHDA, CDR2 SQIVND (reference sequence).

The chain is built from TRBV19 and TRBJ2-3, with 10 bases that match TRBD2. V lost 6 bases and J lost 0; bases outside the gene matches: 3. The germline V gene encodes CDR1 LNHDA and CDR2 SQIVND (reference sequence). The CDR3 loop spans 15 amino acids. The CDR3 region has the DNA TGTGCCAGTAGACTAGCGGGACGGAGCACAGATACGCAGTATTTT. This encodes CASRLAGRSTDTQYF.

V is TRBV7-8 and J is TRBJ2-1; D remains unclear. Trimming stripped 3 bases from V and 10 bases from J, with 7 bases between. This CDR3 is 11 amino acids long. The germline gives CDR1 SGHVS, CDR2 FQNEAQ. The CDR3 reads CASSLDREQFF. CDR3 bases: TGTGCCAGCAGCTTGGACCGCGAGCAGTTCTTC. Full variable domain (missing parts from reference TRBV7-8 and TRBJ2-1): GAGVSQSPRYKVAKRGQDVALRCDPISGHVSLFWYQQALGQGPEFLTYFQNEAQLDKSGLPSDRFFAERPEGSVSTLKIQRTQQEDSAVYLCASSLDREQFFGPGTRLTVL.

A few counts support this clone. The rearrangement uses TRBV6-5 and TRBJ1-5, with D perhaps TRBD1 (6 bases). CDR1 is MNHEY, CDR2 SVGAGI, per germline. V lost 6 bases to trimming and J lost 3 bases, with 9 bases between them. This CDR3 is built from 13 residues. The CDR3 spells CASSQGPNQPQHF. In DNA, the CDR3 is TGTGCCAGCAGCCAGGGGCCCAATCAGCCCCAGCATTTT.

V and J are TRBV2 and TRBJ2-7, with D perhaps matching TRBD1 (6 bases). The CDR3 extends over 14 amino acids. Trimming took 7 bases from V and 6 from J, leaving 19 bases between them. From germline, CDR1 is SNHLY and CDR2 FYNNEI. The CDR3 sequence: CASMGGQGSREQYV. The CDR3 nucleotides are TGTGCCAGCATGGGTGGGCAGGGGTCCCGCGAGCAGTACGTC.